This TCR beta chain was obtained from a study of cytomegalovirus exposure and HLA in healthy donors. Overall study context: The study's early data release held about 85 million unique TCRs from HLA-typed donors. Whole-study findings and limits: Later analysis demonstrated an association between a missense DCLRE1C variant and TCR beta V- and J-gene trimming. The dataset shows that most TCR sequences were rare, while some public TCRs occurred in many donors.

Regarding this clone: What it binds is unknown.

PCR was performed using 60 Vbeta and 13 Jbeta primers. Clones were read by immunoSEQ multiplex PCR, and TCRdb kept only the in-frame ones, dropping some. This sample has over 150,000 clones, with around 68% found just once. The CDR3 sequence is 14 residues long. Germline lookup yields CDR1 SGHDT and CDR2 YYEEEE. The ends were cut back, 2 bases at V and 6 bases at J, with 13 bases in the middle. The source of this sequence is a man aged 25-40 years in good health and CMV-seronegative. Sample: PBMCs. This chain connects TRBV5-6 to TRBJ2-3; TRBD1 is a possible D gene (6 bases). Here the CDR3 DNA reads TGTGCCAGCAGCTTAACACAGGGTACCGATACGCAGTATTTT. Protein: CASSLTQGTDTQYF.